The rows below give T cell receptor beta chains drawn from one sample of a study of T cells expressing NK-cell markers. TCRdb reprocessed the 5' RACE reads and stores each CDR3 protein as one record, lacking DNA. The ten top clones account for 0.39%, within a sample of over 200,000 distinct CDR3 sequences. The sample comprised blood T cells: a sorted CD56 or NKG2C T cell subset, CD4+ or CD8+ T cells, or bulk PBMC T cells (not recorded which). These TCRs come from a man aged 18-30 years in good health. The CDR3 runs from the conserved cysteine through the conserved F or W.

V gene,CDR3 length,J gene,CDR3 protein
TRBV29-1,11,TRBJ1-1,CSGDSGTEAFF
TRBV7-6,12,TRBJ2-7,CASSLARSEHYF
TRBV12-3/TRBV12-4,16,TRBJ2-2,CASSLSRGAYTGELFF
TRBV20-1,16,TRBJ2-2,CSARASLVGGGGELFF
TRBV6-5,17,TRBJ2-3,CASSQLSTGGSTDTQYF
TRBV15,15,TRBJ1-5,CATSRDLRGNQPQHF
TRBV7-9,12,TRBJ2-5,CATELWKETQYF
TRBV12-3/TRBV12-4,12,TRBJ1-5,CASSTISQPQHF
TRBV10-3,14,TRBJ2-1,CAISGQEGGDEQFF
TRBV20-1,14,TRBJ1-1,CSARGGYGTVEAFF
TRBV10-3,17,TRBJ2-2,CAISPGRDSLNTGELFF
TRBV29-1,15,TRBJ2-3,CSVDGGGRRGDTQYF
TRBV30,16,TRBJ2-5,CAWSVRTSGVGKTQYF
TRBV4-3,16,TRBJ2-3,CASSPRTSGRADTQYF
TRBV11-2,14,TRBJ2-2,CASRQTGLTGELFF
TRBV12-3/TRBV12-4,17,TRBJ1-2,CASTSLSGARPNYGYTF
TRBV5-6,16,TRBJ2-4,CASSLILGGSKNIQYF
TRBV7-2,13,TRBJ1-1,CASSLERRTEAFF
TRBV5-6,15,TRBJ2-3,CASSSKRGEMDTQYF
TRBV5-1,13,TRBJ2-1,CASSPLRSGEQFF
TRBV5-1,19,TRBJ2-3,CASTLTGGWWETVRDTQYF
TRBV24-1,15,TRBJ2-1,CATSPGGRIHNEQFF
TRBV6-1,15,TRBJ2-1,CASSAGLAVNNEQFF
TRBV4-3,13,TRBJ2-7,CASSQSRSYEQYF
TRBV11-2,13,TRBJ2-3,CASSLGLRDTQYF
TRBV7-8,16,TRBJ1-3,CASSLVRGRSGNTIYF
TRBV19,15,TRBJ2-3,CASSAGTHSTDTQYF
TRBV12-3/TRBV12-4,16,TRBJ2-1,CASSFWGGRPYNEQFF
TRBV7-9,13,TRBJ2-2,CASNPSNTGELFF
TRBV7-9,14,TRBJ2-4,CASRPPTGEDIQYF
TRBV11-3,13,TRBJ1-2,CASSLAGPYGYTF
TRBV24-1,16,TRBJ2-5,CATSVGGRATQETQYF
TRBV6-1,16,TRBJ2-2,CAGGPPLWEYTGELFF
TRBV4-3,17,TRBJ2-6,CASSQDPATSGANVLTF
TRBV25-1,13,TRBJ2-1,CASSRTQVNEQFF